A selection of T cell receptor beta chains follows, all from one sample in a study of vaccination effects on CD4 cells after COVID-19. Their antigens remain unidentified. Only in-frame clones appear in the TCRdb table, and some are missing; sequencing was by immunoSEQ multiplex PCR. The sample holds about 48,000 clones, 65% to 80% seen once. The sequencing here drew on CD4+ T cells from PBMCs cultured without peptide, taken before COVID-19 vaccination. The source is a human donor who received a COVID-19 vaccine. Each CDR3 is given with its conserved first and last residue. The D gene is left open where the match is weak. Clone sizes are given selectively: once, few, many, or a class where the clone is expanded.

v_call: TRBV3-1/TRBV3-2
j_call: TRBJ2-3
d_call: TRBD2
clone_size: -
cdr3_nt: TGTGCCAGCAGCCCCCGCTGGGGGGGCCCGGGACTAGCGGGGGCCGGACGGTCAGATACGCAGTATTTT
cdr3_aa: CASSPRWGGPGLAGAGRSDTQYF

v_call: TRBV27
j_call: TRBJ1-6
d_call: -
clone_size: -
cdr3_nt: TGTGCCAGCAGTTTATCCTACGGCGGGTCGTGGTCACCCCTCCACTTT
cdr3_aa: CASSLSYGGSWSPLHF

v_call: TRBV9
j_call: TRBJ2-7
d_call: TRBD2
clone_size: -
cdr3_nt: TGTGCCAGCAGCGTAGTCCCCACTAGCGCGGTCTACGAGCAGTACTTC
cdr3_aa: CASSVVPTSAVYEQYF

v_call: TRBV28
j_call: TRBJ2-7
d_call: -
clone_size: -
cdr3_nt: TGTGCCAGCAGTTTCTCCTTTAGGACCCCGGGACTGAATTACGAGCAGTACTTC
cdr3_aa: CASSFSFRTPGLNYEQYF

v_call: TRBV6-1
j_call: TRBJ1-5
d_call: -
clone_size: -
cdr3_nt: TGTGCCAGCAGTGAAGGTTTTAATCAGCCCCAGCATTTT
cdr3_aa: CASSEGFNQPQHF

v_call: TRBV28
j_call: TRBJ2-7
d_call: -
clone_size: -
cdr3_nt: TGTGCCAGCAGTGACCCGGCGGCGGCGGGATACTACGAGCAGTACTTC
cdr3_aa: CASSDPAAAGYYEQYF

v_call: TRBV5-1
j_call: TRBJ1-1
d_call: -
clone_size: -
cdr3_nt: TGCGCCAGCAGCTGGGGAGGAGGGGTAAGCACTGAAGCTTTCTTT
cdr3_aa: CASSWGGGVSTEAFF

v_call: TRBV11-3
j_call: TRBJ2-1
d_call: -
clone_size: -
cdr3_nt: TGTGCCAGCAGCTTAGGACCCCAAGACAATGAGCAGTTCTTC
cdr3_aa: CASSLGPQDNEQFF

v_call: TRBV5-1
j_call: TRBJ1-2
d_call: TRBD1
clone_size: -
cdr3_nt: TGCGCCAGCAGCGGAACGGGACAGGGAAGTGGCTACACCTTC
cdr3_aa: CASSGTGQGSGYTF

v_call: TRBV7-2
j_call: TRBJ2-1
d_call: TRBD1
clone_size: few
cdr3_nt: TGTGCCAGCAGCTATTGGACAGGGTCCTACAATGAGCAGTTCTTC
cdr3_aa: CASSYWTGSYNEQFF

v_call: TRBV10-1
j_call: TRBJ1-1
d_call: -
clone_size: -
cdr3_nt: TGCGCCAGCAGTGAGTGCAGGGACCCGAACACTGAAGCTTTCTTT
cdr3_aa: CASSECRDPNTEAFF

v_call: TRBV3-1/TRBV3-2
j_call: TRBJ2-7
d_call: -
clone_size: -
cdr3_nt: TGTGCCAGCAGCCAGGTCGGGCGCCGGGACGAGCAGTACTTC
cdr3_aa: CASSQVGRRDEQYF

v_call: TRBV5-1
j_call: TRBJ1-1
d_call: -
clone_size: -
cdr3_nt: TGCGCCAGCAGCTTGGCCGGGATCATGGTAAACACTGAAGCTTTCTTT
cdr3_aa: CASSLAGIMVNTEAFF

v_call: TRBV29-1
j_call: TRBJ2-3
d_call: -
clone_size: -
cdr3_nt: TGCAGCGTTGAAGAAGTATTGGGGAGTACGCAGTATTTT
cdr3_aa: CSVEEVLGSTQYF

v_call: TRBV25-1
j_call: TRBJ1-2
d_call: -
clone_size: -
cdr3_nt: TGTGCCAGCAGTGATACCCGGCGGCTCCCTTATGGCTACACCTTC
cdr3_aa: CASSDTRRLPYGYTF

v_call: TRBV6-1
j_call: TRBJ1-5
d_call: -
clone_size: -
cdr3_nt: TGTGCCAGCAGTGAATATCGGGGGGAAAGCAATCAGCCCCAGCATTTT
cdr3_aa: CASSEYRGESNQPQHF

v_call: TRBV9
j_call: TRBJ2-7
d_call: -
clone_size: -
cdr3_nt: TGTGCCAGCAGCGTAGACCACGAGCAGTACTTC
cdr3_aa: CASSVDHEQYF

v_call: TRBV7-9
j_call: TRBJ1-1
d_call: -
clone_size: -
cdr3_nt: TGTGCCAGCAGCACGCAGGGGTCGGGAACTGAAGCTTTCTTT
cdr3_aa: CASSTQGSGTEAFF

v_call: TRBV7-6
j_call: TRBJ2-3
d_call: -
clone_size: -
cdr3_nt: TGTGCCAGCAGCTTAGGGAATGGCGGGGTGCGCACAGATACGCAGTATTTT
cdr3_aa: CASSLGNGGVRTDTQYF

v_call: TRBV30
j_call: TRBJ2-4
d_call: -
clone_size: few
cdr3_nt: TGTGCCTGGAGTGTACGTGGGGACATTCAGTACTTC
cdr3_aa: CAWSVRGDIQYF

v_call: TRBV5-1
j_call: TRBJ2-5
d_call: TRBD1
clone_size: few
cdr3_nt: TGCGCCAGCAGCCGGACAGGGGAAGAGACCCAGTACTTC
cdr3_aa: CASSRTGEETQYF

v_call: TRBV15
j_call: TRBJ2-5
d_call: -
clone_size: -
cdr3_nt: TGTGCCACCAGCAGAGAGCGAGAGACCCAGTACTTC
cdr3_aa: CATSRERETQYF

v_call: TRBV5-5
j_call: TRBJ1-6
d_call: -
clone_size: few
cdr3_nt: TGTGCCAGCAGCTTGGTCAGGTGGGGAGAATCACCCCTCCACTTT
cdr3_aa: CASSLVRWGESPLHF

v_call: TRBV4-3
j_call: TRBJ2-7
d_call: -
clone_size: few
cdr3_nt: TGCGCCAGCAGCCAGATTGCTAACCAGGAGCAGTACTTC
cdr3_aa: CASSQIANQEQYF

v_call: TRBV4-3
j_call: TRBJ1-2
d_call: -
clone_size: -
cdr3_nt: TGCGCCAGCAGCCTCGGACAAGACTATGGCTACACCTTC
cdr3_aa: CASSLGQDYGYTF

v_call: TRBV4-2
j_call: TRBJ1-6
d_call: -
clone_size: -
cdr3_nt: TGTGCCAGCAGCCACCCCCCGGATTCACCCCTCCACTTT
cdr3_aa: CASSHPPDSPLHF

v_call: TRBV6-2/TRBV6-3
j_call: TRBJ2-6
d_call: TRBD1
clone_size: -
cdr3_nt: TGTGCCAGCAGTACGGACAGGGCTGCTGGGGCCAACGTCCTGACTTTC
cdr3_aa: CASSTDRAAGANVLTF

v_call: TRBV27
j_call: TRBJ2-1
d_call: -
clone_size: -
cdr3_nt: TGTGCCAGCAGGGGGGCTGCGGGTGAGCAGTTCTTC
cdr3_aa: CASRGAAGEQFF